These 8 T cell receptor beta chains originate from one sample sequenced in a study of T cells in Graves' hyperthyroidism and ophthalmopathy. What was amplified from RNA transcripts were TCR beta CDR3 regions. The primer set for the first-round RT-PCR of the TCR CDR3 was HTBI. MiXCR, applied by TCRdb to the multiplex PCR reads, yields one record per CDR3 protein. The sample shows approximately 510,000 distinct CDR3 sequences, 35% to 50% of them seen only once. Sequencing was done on a sample of peripheral blood or thyroid tissue (not recorded which). All receptors derive from an adult woman with Graves' disease, either hyperthyroidism or ophthalmopathy (not recorded which).

This clonotype appeared a few times. This chain uses TRBV24-1 with TRBJ1-2; D gene uncertain. Deletions cut 4 bases from V and 2 bases from J, with 4 bases between. Per the germline V gene, CDR1 is KGHDR and CDR2 is SFDVKD. The CDR3 spans 12 residues. The DNA for the CDR3 is TGTGCCACCAGTGAAATAAACTATGGCTACACCTTC. Translated, it gives CATSEINYGYTF.

Of note for this clonotype: A much larger clonotype is one base distant, so this may be a read error. The rearrangement links TRBV19 to TRBJ2-2; D is unresolved. V lost 1 base to trimming and J lost 3 bases, with 3 bases between them. The CDR3 loop spans 13 amino acids. CDR1 is LNHDA, CDR2 SQIVND, per germline (reference sequence). CDR3 nucleotides: TGTGCCAGTAGTATAGCCCACACCGGGGAGCTGTTTTTT. As protein: CASSIAHTGELFF.

The table lists this clonotype with a few counts. Its ends do not fully match the called genes, so a read error is possible. The chain's CDR3 is CASSDKWGSTYEQYF. The CDR3 coding sequence is TGTGCCAGCAGCGACAAGTGGGGATCCACCTACGAGCAGTACTTC. The chain is built from TRBV5-1 and TRBJ2-7; D not resolved. CDR1 and CDR2 from the germline V gene are SGHRS and YFSETQ. The CDR3 totals 15 residues.

Details on this clonotype: Compared with germline, one end of the junction differs, possibly owing to a read error. The rearrangement links TRBV7-9 to TRBJ2-2; no firm D call. The CDR3 covers 15 residues. Germline V CDR1 and CDR2: SEHNR, FQNEAQ (reference sequence). Written as DNA, the CDR3 is TGCGCCAGCAGCCAACAACGGTGGGGCACCGGGGAGCTGTTTTTT. It is translated as CASSQQRWGTGELFF.

This clonotype was seen only once. This chain connects TRBV15 to TRBJ1-5, with TRBD1 as a possible D gene (5 bases). The CDR3 is made up of 17 amino acids. V lost 0 bases and J 3 bases, leaving 15 bases between the germline ends. Germline lookup yields CDR1 LNHNV and CDR2 YYDKDF (reference sequence). Here the CDR3 reads CATSRDGSGDYNQPQHF. The DNA for the CDR3 is TGTGCCACCAGCAGAGACGGTTCGGGGGATTACAATCAGCCCCAGCATTTT. Combining the CDR3 with reference TRBV15 and TRBJ1-5 gives the whole variable domain DAMVIQNPRYQVTQFGKPVTLSCSQTLNHNVMYWYQQKSSQAPKLLFHYYDKDFNNEADTPDNFQSRRPNTSFCFLDIRSPGLGDTAMYLCATSRDGSGDYNQPQHFGDGTRLSIL.

The chain carries TRBV10-3 and TRBJ2-7; 9 bases are a match to TRBD1. CDR3 length: 14 amino acids. Trimming took 11 bases from V and 0 from J; bases not matched to a gene: 8. Germline loops: CDR1 ENHRY, CDR2 SYGVKD. The CDR3 sequence is CAATPGQGSYEQYF. CDR3 sequence (DNA): TGTGCCGCGACCCCGGGACAGGGCTCCTACGAGCAGTACTTC.

This clonotype was found a few times. The chain recombines TRBV3-1 with TRBJ1-4; D is unclear. V shed 5 bases and J shed 7 bases, with 8 bases lying between them. The CDR3 totals 12 residues. Germline CDR1 reads LGHDT; CDR2 reads YNNKEL (reference sequence). The CDR3 coding sequence is TGTGCCAGCAGCGAAGCGGGTGAAAAACTGTTTTTT. Protein product: CASSEAGEKLFF.

This clonotype has a count of ten or more. This may arise from a read error, as a much more abundant clone is one base away. In DNA, the CDR3 is TGTGCCAGCAGCCACCGGGACAGGGACTATGGCTACACCTTC. It specifies CASSHRDRDYGYTF. The chain couples TRBV7-9 to TRBJ1-2; TRBD1 matches 9 bases. The CDR3 consists of 14 residues. Germline V lookup: CDR1 SEHNR, CDR2 FQNEAQ (reference sequence). With V trimmed by 5 bases and J by 3 bases, 4 bases remained unmatched.